A single sample gave rise to the 32 T cell receptor beta chains below, sequenced in a study of human T cells and chemical hapten exposure. As for time point: healthy volunteer bleed at 6 weeks. Extraction of total RNA was performed on unfractionated whole blood. TCRdb reprocessed the RACE reads via MiXCR and lists one record per CDR3 protein. Of fewer than 100,000 distinct CDR3 sequences listed, about 8.6% were seen once; the top ten hold about 1.7%. Sequenced input: whole blood. The receptors derive from a female donor in good health. Some clones in this sample may be carry-over from other donors' samples.

The chain joins TRBV15 to TRBJ1-6; D is unclear. The V gene lost 6 bases and the J gene lost 7 bases, with 13 bases spanning the gap. The germline gives CDR1 LNHNV, CDR2 YYDKDF (reference sequence). This CDR3 region has 14 residues. The CDR3 is CATRIGRENSPLHF. CDR3 sequence (DNA): TGTGCCACCAGGATTGGACGGGAGAATTCACCCCTCCACTTT. Drawing the rest from reference TRBV15 and TRBJ1-6, the complete variable domain is DAMVIQNPRYQVTQFGKPVTLSCSQTLNHNVMYWYQQKSSQAPKLLFHYYDKDFNNEADTPDNFQSRRPNTSFCFLDIRSPGLGDTAMYLCATRIGRENSPLHFGNGTRLTVT.

This clonotype has more than one count but fewer than ten. The V gene is TRBV12-3 or TRBV12-4, the J gene TRBJ1-1, with 7 nucleotides matching TRBD1. V was clipped by 6 bases and J by 0 bases; unmatched bases: 10. This CDR3 comprises 16 residues. The CDR3 DNA reads TGTGCCAGCAGATACCGACAGGGACCCTTGAACACTGAAGCTTTCTTT. Residues: CASRYRQGPLNTEAFF.

The sample holds a few counts of this clonotype. The chain employs TRBV7-9 and TRBJ2-7; D is unclear. Trimming stripped 3 bases from V and 0 bases from J, with 9 bases between. This CDR3 spans 14 amino acids. CDR1 is SEHNR and CDR2 is FQNEAQ in the germline V gene (reference sequence). CDR3 sequence reads: CASSFGQSSYEQYF. The CDR3, as DNA: TGTGCCAGCAGCTTCGGCCAGAGCTCCTACGAGCAGTACTTC.

The chain recombines TRBV7-9 with TRBJ1-4, with D unclear. Germline V gene lookup returns CDR1 SEHNR and CDR2 FQNEAQ (reference sequence). This CDR3 spans 12 amino acids. Trimming cost V 5 bases and J 7 bases, with 8 bases left between them. The CDR3, as DNA: TGTGCCAGCAGCATGGAGGGTGAAAAACTGTTTTTT. It specifies CASSMEGEKLFF.

In this sample, this clonotype turned up many times. This CDR3 is CASSLPGSSYNEQFF. CDR3 nucleotide sequence: TGTGCCAGCAGCTTACCGGGCAGCTCCTACAATGAGCAGTTCTTC. The chain couples TRBV7-9 to TRBJ2-1, with D unclear. The ends were cut back, 2 bases at V and 0 bases at J, with 8 bases in the middle. The V gene's germline CDR1 is SEHNR and CDR2 FQNEAQ (reference sequence). The CDR3 runs 15 residues. Variable domain in full (rest from reference TRBV7-9 and TRBJ2-1): DTGVSQNPRHKITKRGQNVTFRCDPISEHNRLYWYRQTLGQGPEFLTYFQNEAQLEKSRLLSDRFSAERPKGSFSTLEIQRTEQGDSAMYLCASSLPGSSYNEQFFGPGTRLTVL.

This clonotype was counted at least ten times. The chain joins TRBV4-2 to TRBJ2-5; 10 nucleotides align to TRBD2. V was clipped by 0 bases and J by 3 bases; unmatched bases: 4. This CDR3 has 16 residues. Germline-derived CDR1 and CDR2 are LGHNA and YNFKEQ. The CDR3 nucleotides read TGTGCCAGCAGCCAAGAAGGGCTAGCGGGGGAAGAGACCCAGTACTTC. Its translation: CASSQEGLAGEETQYF.

This clonotype was detected ten times or more. The rearrangement joins TRBV5-1 to TRBJ2-1, with 7 bases aligning to TRBD1. V lost 4 bases to trimming and J lost 4 bases; unmatched junction nucleotides: 8. Germline V gives CDR1 SGHRS, CDR2 YFSETQ. The CDR3 contains 15 residues. CDR3 in DNA: TGCGCCAGCAGCCCCCGGACAGGAATATACAATGAGCAGTTCTTC. This gives the protein CASSPRTGIYNEQFF.

This clonotype has a count of ten or more. CDR3 protein: CASIGQGGSEQFF. The CDR3 nucleotides read TGTGCCAGCATTGGACAGGGTGGGAGTGAGCAGTTCTTC. The chain links TRBV6-6 to TRBJ2-1; 8 positions match TRBD1. V dropped 7 bases and J dropped 9; count of bases not matched to a gene: 8. The length of the CDR3 is 13 residues. CDR1 and CDR2 (germline): MNHNY, SVGAGI (reference sequence).

This clonotype was picked up a small number of times. This chain joins TRBV20-1 and TRBJ1-1; a weak D match, TRBD1 (5 bases). V gave up 5 bases and J gave up 7 bases, with 14 bases separating them. The CDR3 runs 12 residues. The V gene's germline CDR1 is DFQATT and CDR2 SNEGSKA (reference sequence). The CDR3 is CSALKQDFEAFF. CDR3 DNA: TGCAGTGCTTTGAAACAGGATTTTGAAGCTTTCTTT.

This clonotype was counted a few times. This sequence joins TRBV12-3 or TRBV12-4 and TRBJ1-4; unclear D gene. This CDR3 contains 14 residues. V was trimmed by 4 bases and J by 3 bases, leaving 9 bases between them. The CDR3 DNA follows: TGTGCCAGCAGTTCCCCCCCGGCTAATGAAAAACTGTTTTTT. It is translated as CASSSPPANEKLFF.

V is TRBV7-8 and J is TRBJ2-7; D is uncertain. The germline V gene encodes CDR1 SGHVS and CDR2 FQNEAQ. The CDR3 loop spans 15 amino acids. Trimming pared 0 bases from V and 1 base from J, leaving 10 bases between. The CDR3 protein is CASSLAGTISYEQYF. The CDR3 nucleotides read TGTGCCAGCAGCTTAGCTGGTACAATTTCCTACGAGCAGTACTTC. Full variable domain (outside the CDR3, taken from reference TRBV7-8 and TRBJ2-7): GAGVSQSPRYKVAKRGQDVALRCDPISGHVSLFWYQQALGQGPEFLTYFQNEAQLDKSGLPSDRFFAERPEGSVSTLKIQRTQQEDSAVYLCASSLAGTISYEQYFGPGTRLTVT.

This clonotype was seen a handful of times. The CDR3 sequence is CSVDGTPTSTDTQYF. CDR3 nucleotide sequence: TGCAGCGTTGATGGGACTCCCACTAGCACAGATACGCAGTATTTT. The chain carries TRBV29-1 and TRBJ2-3; a weak D match, TRBD2 (6 bases). Germline V gene sequence: CDR1 SQVTM, CDR2 ANQGSEA. The V and J ends lost 3 bases and 0 bases respectively, with 13 bases between them. This CDR3 contains 15 residues.

This clonotype was detected ten times or more. The V and J genes are TRBV20-1 and TRBJ2-7, with D possibly being TRBD1 (7 bases). The length of the CDR3 is 14 residues. CDR1 is DFQATT, CDR2 SNEGSKA, per germline (reference sequence). V dropped 5 bases and J dropped 0 bases, with 14 bases sitting between them. DNA of the CDR3: TGCAGTGCTGGAGGGACAGACTTCTCCTACGAGCAGTACTTC. Translating it yields CSAGGTDFSYEQYF.

Points on this clonotype: A read error is possible here, since a much larger clone lies one base away. The rearrangement joins TRBV28 to TRBJ2-1, with 9 positions matching TRBD2. Germline-derived CDR1 and CDR2 are MDHEN and SYDVKM. The CDR3 has 15 amino acids. The CDR3 sequence is CGSSLLRGGRGEQFF. Written as DNA, the CDR3 is TGTGGCAGCAGTTTATTGCGGGGGGGCCGGGGTGAGCAGTTCTTC.

This clonotype was seen many times. V usage is TRBV6-6 and J usage is TRBJ1-5, with D perhaps TRBD1 (6 bases). The germline V gene encodes CDR1 MNHNY and CDR2 SVGAGI (reference sequence). The CDR3 has 17 amino acids. V was shortened by 7 bases and J by 0 bases, with 19 bases between the two germline ends. CDR3 nucleotides: TGTGCCAGCACCCACACTGGACAGTTTTATAGCAATCAGCCCCAGCATTTT. It translates to CASTHTGQFYSNQPQHF.

The chain recombines TRBV29-1 with TRBJ2-7; a weak D match, TRBD2 (6 bases). The V gene lost 6 bases and the J gene lost 9 bases, with 24 bases spanning the gap. The CDR3 consists of 14 residues. Per germline, CDR1 SQVTM and CDR2 ANQGSEA. The CDR3 DNA sequence: TGCAGCGTCCTCCTGGCGGGACCCAACGACGGGCAGTACTTC. Its protein is CSVLLAGPNDGQYF.

There are many counts of this clonotype. V is TRBV28 and J is TRBJ1-1; D is undetermined. Trimming removed 0 bases at V and 2 bases at J, with 10 bases between. Germline V lookup: CDR1 MDHEN, CDR2 SYDVKM. The CDR3 loop spans 15 amino acids. The CDR3: CASSLWSGSNTEAFF. The CDR3 DNA follows: TGTGCCAGCAGTTTATGGTCGGGCAGTAACACTGAAGCTTTCTTT.

This clonotype appeared a few times. This rearrangement joins TRBV5-6 to TRBJ2-3; D call uncertain. Per germline, CDR1 SGHDT and CDR2 YYEEEE. V lost 1 base, J lost 2 bases, and 8 bases lay in between. The CDR3 extends over 14 amino acids. CDR3 nucleotides: TGTGCCAGCAGCTTGCATATGAACACAGATACGCAGTATTTT. Amino acids: CASSLHMNTDTQYF.

This clonotype was seen a handful of times. The V gene is TRBV7-8, the J gene TRBJ1-6; D gene ambiguous. The length of the CDR3 is 18 residues. CDR1 and CDR2 (germline): SGHVS, FQNEAQ. Trimming removed 2 bases at V and 0 bases at J, with 14 bases between. In DNA, the CDR3 is TGTGCCAGCAGCTTAAATGAAGCCCAAAGCTCCTATAATTCACCCCTCCACTTT. This codes for CASSLNEAQSSYNSPLHF.

The genes are TRBV20-1 and TRBJ1-5, with 7 bases matching TRBD1. V gave up 2 bases and J gave up 7 bases; unmatched junction bases: 5. Looked up from germline, CDR1 is DFQATT and CDR2 is SNEGSKA (reference sequence). The CDR3 length is 13 residues. The CDR3 sequence is CSARQGGEQPQHF. In nucleotides, the CDR3 is TGCAGTGCTAGACAGGGGGGGGAGCAGCCCCAGCATTTT.

This clonotype was counted ten times or more. This sequence joins TRBV11-2 and TRBJ1-6, with D uncertain. The CDR3 loop spans 13 amino acids. V shed 2 bases and J shed 10 bases, with 9 bases lying between them. Looked up from germline, CDR1 is SGHAT and CDR2 is FQNNGV. CDR3 loop: CASSLFTASPLHF. CDR3 sequence (DNA): TGTGCCAGCAGCTTATTCACGGCCTCACCCCTCCACTTT. The full variable domain, with the rest looked up from reference TRBV11-2 and TRBJ1-6, is EAGVAQSPRYKIIEKRQSVAFWCNPISGHATLYWYQQILGQGPKLLIQFQNNGVVDDSQLPKDRFSAERLKGVDSTLKIQPAKLEDSAVYLCASSLFTASPLHFGNGTRLTVT.

This clonotype was observed at least ten times. The rearrangement joins TRBV12-3 or TRBV12-4 to TRBJ1-1, with D uncertain. Trimming took off 1 base at V and 5 bases at J, with 5 bases between the two ends. CDR3 size: 12 residues. CDR3 sequence: CASSLVGTEAFF. CDR3 in DNA: TGTGCCAGCAGTTTAGTCGGGACTGAAGCTTTCTTT.

The rearrangement uses TRBV9 and TRBJ1-3; the D is unclear. The CDR3 length is 14 residues. V was trimmed by 3 bases and J by 0 bases, leaving 7 bases between them. CDR1 is SGDLS and CDR2 is YYNGEE in the germline V gene. Here the CDR3 DNA reads TGTGCCAGCAGCGGAGGAGGCTCTGGAAACACCATATATTTT. It is translated as CASSGGGSGNTIYF.

The sample holds many counts of this clonotype. This rearrangement joins TRBV6-1 to TRBJ2-6; no clear D. Trimming shortened V by 5 bases and J by 4 bases, and 15 bases separated the two germline ends. Germline-derived CDR1 and CDR2 are MNHNS and SASEGT. This CDR3 spans 16 amino acids. The CDR3 reads CASSYRPVYGANVLTF. As DNA, the CDR3 is TGTGCCAGCAGTTATCGTCCGGTTTACGGGGCCAACGTCCTGACTTTC.

Turning to this clonotype: This may stem from a read error, because a much larger clone lies one nucleotide away. The genes are TRBV25-1 and TRBJ2-1; 10 nucleotides agree with TRBD2. The CDR3 covers 14 residues. Per the germline V gene, CDR1 is MGHDK and CDR2 is SYGVNS. The CDR3 DNA sequence: TGTGTCAGCCTAAATAGCGGGGGGCACAATGAGCAGTTCTTC. Its translation: CVSLNSGGHNEQFF. Full variable domain (rest looked up from reference TRBV25-1 and TRBJ2-1): EADIYQTPRYLVIGTGKKITLECSQTMGHDKMYWYQQDPGMELHLIHYSYGVNSTEKGDLSSESTVSRIRTEHFPLTLESARPSHTSQYLCVSLNSGGHNEQFFGPGTRLTVL.

The table lists this clonotype with many counts. The chain couples TRBV28 to TRBJ1-2; D is undetermined. Germline CDR1 is MDHEN and CDR2 is SYDVKM. V dropped 1 base and J dropped 0 bases, with 12 bases sitting between them. The CDR3 totals 16 residues. The CDR3 sequence: CASSLYWGIANYGYTF. CDR3 bases: TGTGCCAGCAGTTTATATTGGGGAATAGCTAACTATGGCTACACCTTC.

V is TRBV12-3 or TRBV12-4 and J is TRBJ2-7; possibly TRBD1 for D (7 bases). The CDR3 is made up of 11 amino acids. Trimming removed 5 bases at V and 12 bases at J, with 14 bases between. CDR3 sequence reads: CASSRGDRRYF. The CDR3, as DNA: TGTGCCAGCAGTCGCGGGGACAGAAGGTACTTC.

This clonotype was picked up many times. V gene TRBV9 combines with J gene TRBJ2-3, with D possibly called TRBD1 or TRBD2 (5 bases each). V lost 3 bases, J lost 8 bases, and 19 bases lay in between. Germline CDR1 reads SGDLS; CDR2 reads YYNGEE. The CDR3 spans 15 residues. DNA of the CDR3: TGTGCCAGCAGCGCCGGGGCAGGGTTCTTGGGTACGCAGTATTTT. Amino acid sequence: CASSAGAGFLGTQYF.

This clonotype was detected many times. CDR3 amino acids: CASSEGRDSRNNSPLHF. CDR3 coding DNA: TGTGCCAGCAGTGAAGGGAGGGACAGTCGGAATAATTCACCCCTCCACTTT. This rearrangement joins TRBV2 to TRBJ1-6; 7 bases agree with TRBD1. With V trimmed by 1 base and J by 5 bases, 8 bases remained unmatched. Germline CDR1 reads SNHLY; CDR2 reads FYNNEI. The CDR3 is 17 residues long. Filled out from reference TRBV2 and TRBJ1-6, the complete variable domain reads EPEVTQTPSHQVTQMGQEVILRCVPISNHLYFYWYRQILGQKVEFLVSFYNNEISEKSEIFDDQFSVERPDGSNFTLKIRSTKLEDSAMYFCASSEGRDSRNNSPLHFGNGTRLTVT.

This clonotype has more than one count but fewer than ten. The V gene is TRBV20-1, the J gene TRBJ2-7; 7 bases are shared with TRBD1. The CDR3 covers 13 residues. Per germline, CDR1 DFQATT and CDR2 SNEGSKA (reference sequence). V lost 5 bases to trimming and J lost 0 bases; unmatched junction nucleotides: 4. The CDR3 nucleotides read TGCAGTGCTTCTCAGGGGGTCTCCTACGAGCAGTACTTC. It specifies CSASQGVSYEQYF.

Only a few counts were recorded for this clonotype. This chain uses TRBV12-3 or TRBV12-4 with TRBJ2-5, with 10 bases lining up with TRBD1. Losses at the gene ends were 5 bases for V and 5 bases for J; bases not matched to a gene: 14. The CDR3 contains 17 residues. CDR3 nucleotides: TGTGCCAGCAGTGGACTCCGGGACAGGGGATCGGGGGAGACCCAGTACTTC. Its protein is CASSGLRDRGSGETQYF.

At least ten counts were recorded for this clonotype. The V gene is TRBV7-8, the J gene TRBJ1-5; D is uncertain. CDR3 size: 14 residues. Per germline, CDR1 SGHVS and CDR2 FQNEAQ. V lost 5 bases and J 5 bases, leaving 13 bases between the germline ends. CDR3 bases: TGTGCCAGCAGCACCCGGCCTGGGGATCAGCCCCAGCATTTT. Translated, it gives CASSTRPGDQPQHF.